This TCR beta chain was profiled in a study of identical twins. Via MiXCR, TCRdb re-called the 5' RACE reads, giving one row per CDR3 protein. The sample has a few hundred thousand distinct CDR3 sequences; about 16% are singletons. Findings and limits, study-wide: Cross-sectional statistical analysis was relied on for the conclusions, without the same donors being followed. Memory repertoires lacked the insertion deficit that abundant cord blood beta clonotypes showed.

V was pared by 5 bases and J by 11 bases, with 7 bases of the junction left unmatched. This CDR3 has 12 amino acids. Germline V CDR1 and CDR2: SGHVS, FQNEAQ. Worth noting for this clonotype: Antigen specificity is unknown.

These data also featured in a second study, about yellow fever vaccine responses in identical twins. In that study: Reports say the vaccine T cell response in twins looked partly convergent and partly personalized.

This chain links TRBV7-8 with TRBJ1-1; TRBD1 aligns across 8 bases. The sample comprised CD4+ T cells sorted from blood. The source of this sequence is a young woman in good health. CDR3 in amino acids: CASSPRTGTAFF. As DNA, the CDR3 is TGTGCCAGCAGCCCCAGGACAGGGACGGCTTTCTTT.